This T cell receptor beta chain is drawn from a study of T cell responses to AZD1222 COVID-19 vaccine. The study, taken as a whole, reports: At baseline, just a handful of AZD1222 recipients tested seropositive. Nearly half of the spike-specific TCRs reportedly recognize variant regions that carry no mutations.

V was clipped by 6 bases and J by 7 bases; unmatched bases: 8. CDR3 length: 15 amino acids. Germline lookup yields CDR1 SNHLY and CDR2 FYNNEI. As for this clone: Its antigen remains unknown.

Clones were sequenced by immunoSEQ multiplex PCR, and TCRdb holds only the in-frame ones, with some missing. The sample lists 180,000 or so clones, around nine tenths occurring once. The chain links TRBV2 to TRBJ2-1; 11 bases fit TRBD2. The sequences come from peripheral blood, collected on day 0 of AZD1222 vaccination. The sequence derives from an adult in good health. DNA of the CDR3: TGTGCCAGCAGGAAACTAGCGGGGGAGGTTAATGAGCAGTTCTTC. Protein sequence: CASRKLAGEVNEQFF.